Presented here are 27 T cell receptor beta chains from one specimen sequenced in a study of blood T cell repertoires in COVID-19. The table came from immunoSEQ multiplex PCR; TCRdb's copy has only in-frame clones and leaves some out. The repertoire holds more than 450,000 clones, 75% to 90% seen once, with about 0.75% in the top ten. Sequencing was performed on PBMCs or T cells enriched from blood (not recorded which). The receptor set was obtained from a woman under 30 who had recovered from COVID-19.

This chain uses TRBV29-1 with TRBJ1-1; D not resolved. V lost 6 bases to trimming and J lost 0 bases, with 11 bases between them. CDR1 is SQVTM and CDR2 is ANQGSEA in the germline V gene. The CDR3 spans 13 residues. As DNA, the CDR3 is TGCAGCGTCATGACACGCATGAACACTGAAGCTTTCTTT. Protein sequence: CSVMTRMNTEAFF.

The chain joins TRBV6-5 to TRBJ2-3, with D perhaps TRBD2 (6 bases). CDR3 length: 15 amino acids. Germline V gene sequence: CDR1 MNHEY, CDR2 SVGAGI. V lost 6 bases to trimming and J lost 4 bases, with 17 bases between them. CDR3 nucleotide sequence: TGTGCCAGCAGACCCTGGGGGGATGTTTCAGATACGCAGTATTTT. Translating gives CASRPWGDVSDTQYF.

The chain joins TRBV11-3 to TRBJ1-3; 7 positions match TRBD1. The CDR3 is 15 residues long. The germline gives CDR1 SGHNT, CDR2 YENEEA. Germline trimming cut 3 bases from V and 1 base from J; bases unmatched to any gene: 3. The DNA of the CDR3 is TGTGCCAGCAGCTTGGGACAGTCTTCTGGAAACACCATATATTTT. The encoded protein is CASSLGQSSGNTIYF.

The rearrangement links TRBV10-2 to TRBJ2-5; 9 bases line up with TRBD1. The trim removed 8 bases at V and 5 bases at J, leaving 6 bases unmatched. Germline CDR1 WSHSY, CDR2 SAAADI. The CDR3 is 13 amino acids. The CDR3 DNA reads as TGCGCCAGCCGGGACAGGGTTCGGGAGACCCAGTACTTC. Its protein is CASRDRVRETQYF.

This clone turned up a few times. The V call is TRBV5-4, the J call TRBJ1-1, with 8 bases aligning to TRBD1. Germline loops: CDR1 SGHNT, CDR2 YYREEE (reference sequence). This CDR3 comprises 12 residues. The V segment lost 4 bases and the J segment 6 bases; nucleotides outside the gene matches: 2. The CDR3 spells CASSTGGPEAFF. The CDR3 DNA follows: TGTGCCAGCAGCACAGGGGGACCTGAAGCTTTCTTT.

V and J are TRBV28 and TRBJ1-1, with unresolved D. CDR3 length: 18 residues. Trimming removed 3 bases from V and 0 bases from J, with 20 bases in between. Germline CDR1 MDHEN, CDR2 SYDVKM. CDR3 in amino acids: CASSLEVSLGPLNTEAFF. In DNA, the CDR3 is TGTGCCAGCAGTTTGGAGGTATCCCTAGGCCCCTTGAACACTGAAGCTTTCTTT. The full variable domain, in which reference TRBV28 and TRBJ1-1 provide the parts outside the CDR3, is DVKVTQSSRYLVKRTGEKVFLECVQDMDHENMFWYRQDPGLGLRLIYFSYDVKMKEKGDIPEGYSVSREKKERFSLILESASTNQTSMYLCASSLEVSLGPLNTEAFFGQGTRLTVV.

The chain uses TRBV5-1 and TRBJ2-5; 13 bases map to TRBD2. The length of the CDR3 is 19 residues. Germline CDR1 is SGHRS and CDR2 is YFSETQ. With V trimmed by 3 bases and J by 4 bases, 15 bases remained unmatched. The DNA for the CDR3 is TGCGCCAGCAGCTGGAGACTAGCGGGGGGTGATTCGGTGGGAGAGACCCAGTACTTC. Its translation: CASSWRLAGGDSVGETQYF.

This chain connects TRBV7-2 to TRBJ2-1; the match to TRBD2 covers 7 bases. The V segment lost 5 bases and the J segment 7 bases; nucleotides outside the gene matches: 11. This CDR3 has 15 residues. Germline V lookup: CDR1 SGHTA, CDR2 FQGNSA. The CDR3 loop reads CASSPVRGRENEQFF. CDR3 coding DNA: TGTGCCAGCAGCCCGGTCAGAGGGAGGGAGAATGAGCAGTTCTTC.

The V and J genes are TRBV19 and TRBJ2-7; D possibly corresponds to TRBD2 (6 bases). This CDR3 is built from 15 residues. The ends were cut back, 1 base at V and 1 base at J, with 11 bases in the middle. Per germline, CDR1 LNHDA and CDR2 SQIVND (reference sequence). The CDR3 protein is CASSIGDAGSYEQYF. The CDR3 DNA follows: TGTGCCAGTAGTATAGGGGACGCGGGGTCCTACGAGCAGTACTTC. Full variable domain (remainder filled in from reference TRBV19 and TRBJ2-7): DGGITQSPKYLFRKEGQNVTLSCEQNLNHDAMYWYRQDPGQGLRLIYYSQIVNDFQKGDIAEGYSVSREKKESFPLTVTSAQKNPTAFYLCASSIGDAGSYEQYFGPGTRLTVT.

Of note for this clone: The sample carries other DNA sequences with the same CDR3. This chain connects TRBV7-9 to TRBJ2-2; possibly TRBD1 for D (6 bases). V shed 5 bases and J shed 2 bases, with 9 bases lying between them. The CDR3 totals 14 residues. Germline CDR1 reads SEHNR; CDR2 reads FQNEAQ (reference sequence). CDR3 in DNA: TGTGCCAGCAGCCTACAGGGAAACACCGGGGAGCTGTTTTTT. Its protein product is CASSLQGNTGELFF.

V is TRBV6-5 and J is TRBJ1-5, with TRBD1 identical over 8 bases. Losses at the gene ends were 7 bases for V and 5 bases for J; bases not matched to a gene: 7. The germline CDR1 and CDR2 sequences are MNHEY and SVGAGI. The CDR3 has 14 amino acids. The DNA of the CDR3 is TGTGCCAGCACGACAGGGGCGCTGGATCAGCCCCAGCATTTT. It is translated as CASTTGALDQPQHF.

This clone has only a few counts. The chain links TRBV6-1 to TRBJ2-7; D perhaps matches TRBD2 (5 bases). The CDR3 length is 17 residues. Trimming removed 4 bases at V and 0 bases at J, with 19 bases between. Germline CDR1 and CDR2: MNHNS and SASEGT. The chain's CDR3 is CASSAPKSGIHSYEQYF. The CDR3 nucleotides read TGTGCCAGCAGTGCCCCGAAGTCCGGGATCCACTCCTACGAGCAGTACTTC.

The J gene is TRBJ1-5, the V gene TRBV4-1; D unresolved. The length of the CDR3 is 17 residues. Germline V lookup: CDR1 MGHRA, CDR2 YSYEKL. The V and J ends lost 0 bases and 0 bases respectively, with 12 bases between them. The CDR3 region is CASSQDWARDSNQPQHF. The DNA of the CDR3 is TGCGCCAGCAGCCAAGATTGGGCGCGGGATAGCAATCAGCCCCAGCATTTT.

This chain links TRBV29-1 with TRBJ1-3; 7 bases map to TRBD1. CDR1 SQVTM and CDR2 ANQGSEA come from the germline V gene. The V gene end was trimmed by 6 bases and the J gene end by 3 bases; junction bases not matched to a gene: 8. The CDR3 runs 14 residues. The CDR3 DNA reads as TGCAGCGTCGAGGGGGACAGCCTTGGAAACACCATATATTTT. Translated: CSVEGDSLGNTIYF.

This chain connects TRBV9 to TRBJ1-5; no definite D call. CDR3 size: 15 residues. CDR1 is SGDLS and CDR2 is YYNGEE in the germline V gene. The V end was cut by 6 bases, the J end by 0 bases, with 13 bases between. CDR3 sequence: CASNVDGDSNQPQHF. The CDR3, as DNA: TGTGCCAGCAACGTGGACGGGGATAGCAATCAGCCCCAGCATTTT. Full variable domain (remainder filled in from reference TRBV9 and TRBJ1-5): DSGVTQTPKHLITATGQRVTLRCSPRSGDLSVYWYQQSLDQGLQFLIQYYNGEERAKGNILERFSAQQFPDLHSELNLSSLELGDSALYFCASNVDGDSNQPQHFGDGTRLSIL.

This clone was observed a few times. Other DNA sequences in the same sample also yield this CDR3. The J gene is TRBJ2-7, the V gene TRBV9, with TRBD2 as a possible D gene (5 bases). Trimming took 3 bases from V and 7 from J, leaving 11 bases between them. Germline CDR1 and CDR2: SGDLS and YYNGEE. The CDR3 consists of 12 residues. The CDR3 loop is CASSAESGEQYF. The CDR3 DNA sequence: TGTGCCAGCAGCGCTGAGTCGGGGGAGCAGTACTTC.

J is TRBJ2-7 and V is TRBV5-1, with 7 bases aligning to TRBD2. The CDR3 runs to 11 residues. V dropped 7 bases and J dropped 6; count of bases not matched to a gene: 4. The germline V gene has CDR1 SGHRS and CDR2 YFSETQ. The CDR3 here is CASGREGEQYF. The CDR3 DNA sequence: TGCGCCAGCGGCAGGGAGGGCGAGCAGTACTTC.

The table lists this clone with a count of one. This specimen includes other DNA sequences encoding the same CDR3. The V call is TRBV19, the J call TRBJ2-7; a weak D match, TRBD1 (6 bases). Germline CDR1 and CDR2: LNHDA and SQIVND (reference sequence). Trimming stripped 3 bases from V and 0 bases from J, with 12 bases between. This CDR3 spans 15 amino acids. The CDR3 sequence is CASSIGQGSSYEQYF. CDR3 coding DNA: TGTGCCAGTAGTATCGGGCAGGGGAGCTCCTACGAGCAGTACTTC. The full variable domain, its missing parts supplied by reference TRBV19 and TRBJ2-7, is DGGITQSPKYLFRKEGQNVTLSCEQNLNHDAMYWYRQDPGQGLRLIYYSQIVNDFQKGDIAEGYSVSREKKESFPLTVTSAQKNPTAFYLCASSIGQGSSYEQYFGPGTRLTVT.

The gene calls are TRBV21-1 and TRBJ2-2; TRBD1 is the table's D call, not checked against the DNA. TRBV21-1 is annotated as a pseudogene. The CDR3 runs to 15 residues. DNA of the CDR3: TGTGCCAGCAGCAAAGGTGGCAGGGGTGGCGGGGAGCTGTTTTTT. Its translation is CASSKGGRGGGELFF.

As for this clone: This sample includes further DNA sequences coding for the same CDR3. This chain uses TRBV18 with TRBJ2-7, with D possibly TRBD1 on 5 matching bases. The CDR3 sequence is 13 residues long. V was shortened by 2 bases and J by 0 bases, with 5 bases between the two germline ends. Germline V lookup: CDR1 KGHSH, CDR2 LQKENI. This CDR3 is CASSPRGSYEQYF. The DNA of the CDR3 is TGTGCCAGCTCACCAAGGGGCTCCTACGAGCAGTACTTC. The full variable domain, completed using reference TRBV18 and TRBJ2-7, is NAGVMQNPRHLVRRRGQEARLRCSPMKGHSHVYWYRQLPEEGLKFMVYLQKENIIDESGMPKERFSAEFPKEGPSILRIQQVVRGDSAAYFCASSPRGSYEQYFGPGTRLTVT.

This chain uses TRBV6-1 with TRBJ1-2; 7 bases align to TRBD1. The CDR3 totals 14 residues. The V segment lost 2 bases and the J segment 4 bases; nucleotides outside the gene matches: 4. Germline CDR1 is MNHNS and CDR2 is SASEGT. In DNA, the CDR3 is TGTGCCAGCAGTGAACGGGACAGCTTCTATGGCTACACCTTC. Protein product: CASSERDSFYGYTF.

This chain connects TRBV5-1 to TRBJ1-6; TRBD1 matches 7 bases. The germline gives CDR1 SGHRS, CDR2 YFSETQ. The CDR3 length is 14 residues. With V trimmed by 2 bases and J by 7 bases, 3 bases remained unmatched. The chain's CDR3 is CASSLGTENSPLHF. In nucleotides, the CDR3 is TGCGCCAGCAGCTTAGGGACAGAGAATTCACCCCTCCACTTT.

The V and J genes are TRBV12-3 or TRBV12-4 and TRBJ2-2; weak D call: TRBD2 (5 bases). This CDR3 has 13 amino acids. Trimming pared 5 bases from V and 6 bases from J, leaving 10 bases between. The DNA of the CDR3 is TGTGCCAGCAGTGCACTAGTCTCCGGGGAGCTGTTTTTT. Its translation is CASSALVSGELFF.

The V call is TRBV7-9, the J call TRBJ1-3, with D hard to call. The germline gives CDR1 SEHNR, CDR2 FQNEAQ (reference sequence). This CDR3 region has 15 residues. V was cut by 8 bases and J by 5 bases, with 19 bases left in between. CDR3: CASGDDGGWRNTIYF. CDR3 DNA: TGTGCCAGCGGCGATGATGGCGGGTGGAGAAACACCATATATTTT. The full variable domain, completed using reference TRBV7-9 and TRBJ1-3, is DTGVSQNPRHKITKRGQNVTFRCDPISEHNRLYWYRQTLGQGPEFLTYFQNEAQLEKSRLLSDRFSAERPKGSFSTLEIQRTEQGDSAMYLCASGDDGGWRNTIYFGEGSWLTVV.

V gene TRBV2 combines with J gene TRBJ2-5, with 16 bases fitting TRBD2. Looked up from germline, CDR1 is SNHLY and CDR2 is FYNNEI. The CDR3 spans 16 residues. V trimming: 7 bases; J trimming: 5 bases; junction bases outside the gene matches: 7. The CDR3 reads CASKGTSGGAAETQYF. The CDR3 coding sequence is TGTGCCAGCAAGGGGACTAGCGGGGGGGCAGCGGAGACCCAGTACTTC.

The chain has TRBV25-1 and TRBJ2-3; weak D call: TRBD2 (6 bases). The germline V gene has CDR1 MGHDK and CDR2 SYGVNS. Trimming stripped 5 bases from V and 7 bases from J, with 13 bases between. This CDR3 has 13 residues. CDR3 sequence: CASSPSEGHTQYF. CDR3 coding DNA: TGTGCCAGCAGTCCTAGCGAAGGCCATACGCAGTATTTT.

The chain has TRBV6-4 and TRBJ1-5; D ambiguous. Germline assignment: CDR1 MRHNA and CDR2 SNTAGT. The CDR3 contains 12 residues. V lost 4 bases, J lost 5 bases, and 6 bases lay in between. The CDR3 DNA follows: TGTGCCAGCAGTGTAGGAGATCAGCCCCAGCATTTT. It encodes CASSVGDQPQHF.